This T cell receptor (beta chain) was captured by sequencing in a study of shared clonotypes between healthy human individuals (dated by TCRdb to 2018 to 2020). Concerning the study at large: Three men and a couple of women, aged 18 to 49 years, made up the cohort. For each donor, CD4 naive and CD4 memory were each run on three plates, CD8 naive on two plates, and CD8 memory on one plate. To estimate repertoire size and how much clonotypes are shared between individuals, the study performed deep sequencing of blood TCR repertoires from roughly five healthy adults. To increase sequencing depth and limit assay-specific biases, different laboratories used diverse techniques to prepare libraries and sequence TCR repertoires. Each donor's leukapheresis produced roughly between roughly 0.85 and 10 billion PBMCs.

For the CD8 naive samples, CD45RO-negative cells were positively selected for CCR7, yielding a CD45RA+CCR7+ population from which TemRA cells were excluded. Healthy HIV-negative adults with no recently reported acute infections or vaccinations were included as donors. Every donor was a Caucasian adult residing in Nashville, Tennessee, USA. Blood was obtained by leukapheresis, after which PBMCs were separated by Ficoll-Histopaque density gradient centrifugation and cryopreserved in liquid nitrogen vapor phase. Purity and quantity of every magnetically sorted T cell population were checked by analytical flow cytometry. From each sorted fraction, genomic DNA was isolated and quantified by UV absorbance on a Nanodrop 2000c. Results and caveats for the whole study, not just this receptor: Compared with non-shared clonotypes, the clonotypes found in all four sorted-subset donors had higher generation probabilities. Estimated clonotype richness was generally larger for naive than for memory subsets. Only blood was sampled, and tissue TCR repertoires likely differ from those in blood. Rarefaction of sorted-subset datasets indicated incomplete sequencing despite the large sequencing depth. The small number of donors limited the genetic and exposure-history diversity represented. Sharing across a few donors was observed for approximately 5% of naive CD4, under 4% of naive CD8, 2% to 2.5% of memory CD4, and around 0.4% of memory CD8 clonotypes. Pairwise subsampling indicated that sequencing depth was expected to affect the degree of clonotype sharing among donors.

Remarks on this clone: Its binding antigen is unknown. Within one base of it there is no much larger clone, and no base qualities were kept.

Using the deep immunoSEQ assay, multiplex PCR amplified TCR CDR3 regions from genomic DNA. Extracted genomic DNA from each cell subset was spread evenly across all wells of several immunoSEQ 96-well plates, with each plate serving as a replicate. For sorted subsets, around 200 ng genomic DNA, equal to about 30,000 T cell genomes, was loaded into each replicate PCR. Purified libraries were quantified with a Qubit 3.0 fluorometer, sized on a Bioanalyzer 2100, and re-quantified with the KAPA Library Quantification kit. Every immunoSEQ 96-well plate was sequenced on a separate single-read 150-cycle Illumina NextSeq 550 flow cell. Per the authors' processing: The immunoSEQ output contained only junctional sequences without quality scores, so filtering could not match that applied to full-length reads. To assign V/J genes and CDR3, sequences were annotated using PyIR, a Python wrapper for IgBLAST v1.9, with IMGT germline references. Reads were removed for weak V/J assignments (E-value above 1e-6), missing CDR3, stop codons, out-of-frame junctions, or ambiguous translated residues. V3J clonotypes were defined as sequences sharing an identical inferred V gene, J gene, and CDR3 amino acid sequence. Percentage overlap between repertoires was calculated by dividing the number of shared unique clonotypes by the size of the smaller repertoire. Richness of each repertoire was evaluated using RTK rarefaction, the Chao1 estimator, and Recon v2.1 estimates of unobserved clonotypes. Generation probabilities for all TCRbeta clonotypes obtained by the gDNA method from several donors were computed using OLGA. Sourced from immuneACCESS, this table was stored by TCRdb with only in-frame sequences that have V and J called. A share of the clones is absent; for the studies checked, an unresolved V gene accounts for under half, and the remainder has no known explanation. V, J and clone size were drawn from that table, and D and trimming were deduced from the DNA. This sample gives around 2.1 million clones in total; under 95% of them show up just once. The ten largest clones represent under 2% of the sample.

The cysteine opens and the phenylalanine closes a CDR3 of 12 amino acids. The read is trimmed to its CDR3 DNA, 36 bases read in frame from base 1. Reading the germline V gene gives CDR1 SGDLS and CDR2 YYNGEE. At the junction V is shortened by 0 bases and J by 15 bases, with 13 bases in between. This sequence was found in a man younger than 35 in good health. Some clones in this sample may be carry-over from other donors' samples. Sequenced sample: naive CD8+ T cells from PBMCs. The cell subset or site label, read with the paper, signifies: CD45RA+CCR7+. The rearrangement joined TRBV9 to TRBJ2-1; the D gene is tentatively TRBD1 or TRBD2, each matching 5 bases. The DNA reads TGTGCCAGCAGCGTAGGGGGCCGGGACCCGTTCTTC. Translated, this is CASSVGGRDPFF.